These 24 T cell receptor beta chains originate from one sample sequenced in a study of T cells in Graves' hyperthyroidism and ophthalmopathy. Authors of the study amplified TCR beta CDR3 regions from RNA transcripts. The HTBI primer set was used in a first-round RT-PCR of the TCR CDR3. A single record per CDR3 protein comes from TCRdb applying MiXCR to the multiplex PCR reads. The data show some 760,000 distinct CDR3 sequences, less than 15% seen once. Specimen: blood. These receptors were collected from a woman aged 18-30 years with Graves' hyperthyroidism.

This clonotype was seen many times. The V and J genes are TRBV2 and TRBJ1-1, with D unclear. The V and J ends lost 8 bases and 2 bases respectively, with 9 bases between them. Germline loops: CDR1 SNHLY, CDR2 FYNNEI. This CDR3 has 12 residues. DNA of the CDR3: TGTGCCAGCGTGTGGACTAACACTGAAGCTTTCTTT. Residues: CASVWTNTEAFF.

The chain couples TRBV19 to TRBJ2-7, with D perhaps matching TRBD1 (6 bases). From germline, CDR1 is LNHDA and CDR2 SQIVND (reference sequence). V was trimmed by 0 bases and J by 2 bases, leaving 8 bases between them. The CDR3 has 14 amino acids. CDR3 sequence (DNA): TGTGCCAGTAGTATAGATGACAGGCCCTACGAGCAGTACTTC. The encoded protein is CASSIDDRPYEQYF.

This chain uses TRBV4-1 with TRBJ1-5; D is possibly TRBD1 (6 bases). This CDR3 is 14 amino acids long. With 4 bases removed from V and 3 bases from J, the gap between germline ends came to 10 bases. The germline CDR1 and CDR2 sequences are MGHRA and YSYEKL. The CDR3 DNA sequence: TGCGCCAGCAGCCTGAGGACAGACAATCAGCCCCAGCATTTT. It encodes CASSLRTDNQPQHF.

This clonotype was detected only a few times. The V call is TRBV11-3, the J call TRBJ1-3, with D possibly TRBD1 on 6 matching bases. CDR1 is SGHNT and CDR2 is YENEEA in the germline V gene. The V and J ends lost 3 bases and 0 bases respectively, with 15 bases between them. The CDR3 contains 17 residues. CDR3 sequence reads: CASSFFRGPSSGNTIYF. The DNA of the CDR3 is TGTGCCAGCAGCTTTTTCAGGGGCCCGAGCTCTGGAAACACCATATATTTT.

This clonotype was found a few times. V is TRBV27 and J is TRBJ2-2; a weak D match, TRBD2 (6 bases). CDR1 MNHEY and CDR2 SMNVEV come from the germline V gene (reference sequence). The length of the CDR3 is 18 residues. Trimming cost V 7 bases and J 2 bases, with 23 bases left between them. CDR3 sequence: CASNTGFGSQGNTGELFF. CDR3 sequence (DNA): TGTGCCAGCAATACCGGCTTCGGGAGCCAGGGTAACACCGGGGAGCTGTTTTTT.

This clonotype was picked up many times. V and J are TRBV28 and TRBJ2-1, with D tentatively TRBD2 (5 bases). Germline assignment: CDR1 MDHEN and CDR2 SYDVKM. The CDR3 length is 16 residues. V was cut by 3 bases and J by 7 bases, with 19 bases left in between. The DNA for the CDR3 is TGTGCCAGCAGTTTGTCGCGAGGGCTACTCAGGAATGAGCAGTTCTTC. Its protein is CASSLSRGLLRNEQFF.

This clonotype was found a few times. V gene TRBV7-9 combines with J gene TRBJ1-1, with D unclear. This CDR3 contains 14 residues. V was shortened by 4 bases and J by 1 base, with 10 bases between the two germline ends. Germline V CDR1 and CDR2: SEHNR, FQNEAQ (reference sequence). The CDR3, as DNA: TGTGCCAGCAGCTACTCTGCGGAGAACACTGAAGCTTTCTTT. Translated: CASSYSAENTEAFF.

This CDR3 reads CASSSTGFEAFF. The CDR3 DNA reads as TGTGCCAGCAGTTCGACAGGGTTCGAAGCTTTCTTT. The rearrangement joins TRBV28 to TRBJ1-1; 7 positions match TRBD1. Germline CDR1 and CDR2: MDHEN and SYDVKM. The CDR3 length is 12 residues. The junction had 4 bases not matched to a gene; V was cut back by 4 bases and J by 8 bases.

This sequence joins TRBV6-2 or TRBV6-3 and TRBJ1-1, with D possibly being TRBD1 (5 bases). The CDR3 has 12 amino acids. Trimming shortened V by 2 bases and J by 7 bases, and 8 bases separated the two germline ends. In germline, CDR1 is MNHEY, CDR2 SVGEGT. For the CDR3, the DNA is TGTGCCAGCAGTTACGACAGTATTGAAGCTTTCTTT. Residues: CASSYDSIEAFF.

This clonotype was recorded at least ten times. The V and J genes are TRBV11-3 and TRBJ2-5, with D unclear. The CDR3 contains 14 residues. Germline CDR1 SGHNT, CDR2 YENEEA. V lost 5 bases and J lost 3, with 13 bases in between. CDR3 bases: TGTGCCAGCAGCCCGGAGCTTTCAGAAGAGACCCAGTACTTC. This gives the protein CASSPELSEETQYF.

This clonotype has ten or more counts. The V and J genes are TRBV12-5 and TRBJ2-3, with TRBD2 identical over 16 bases. The germline CDR1 and CDR2 sequences are LGHNT and FRNRAP. The CDR3 contains 17 residues. V lost 2 bases to trimming and J lost 9 bases; unmatched junction nucleotides: 8. The CDR3 protein is CASGLKGLAGGPTTQYF. The CDR3 DNA sequence: TGTGCTAGTGGTTTGAAGGGACTAGCGGGAGGGCCGACGACGCAGTATTTT.

The chain recombines TRBV20-1 with TRBJ2-4; 13 bases line up with TRBD2. The CDR3 runs to 15 residues. The germline V gene encodes CDR1 DFQATT and CDR2 SNEGSKA (reference sequence). Unmatched junction bases numbered 8, after V lost 5 bases and J lost 7 bases. CDR3 in amino acids: CSAGGLAGVGNIQYF. The CDR3 DNA follows: TGCAGTGCTGGCGGACTAGCGGGAGTGGGGAACATTCAGTACTTC.

This clonotype was counted many times. The J gene is TRBJ1-4, the V gene TRBV20-1; TRBD1 matches at 8 bases. V was clipped by 6 bases and J by 6 bases; unmatched bases: 6. The germline V gene has CDR1 DFQATT and CDR2 SNEGSKA (reference sequence). The CDR3 has 13 residues. The CDR3 spells CSAAGGGDEKLFF. CDR3 DNA sequence: TGCAGTGCAGCAGGGGGCGGGGATGAAAAACTGTTTTTT.

The chain carries TRBV7-9 and TRBJ1-4, with 7 bases lining up with TRBD1. The CDR3 totals 14 residues. CDR1 is SEHNR and CDR2 is FQNEAQ in the germline V gene (reference sequence). Trimming at V came to 3 bases and at J to 7 bases, leaving 5 bases not matched to a gene. The CDR3, as DNA: TGTGCCAGCAGCTTCGGCCAGGGGGGTGAAAAACTGTTTTTT. This gives the protein CASSFGQGGEKLFF.

This clonotype showed up many times. The CDR3 DNA reads TGTGCCAGCAGTAATAACAGGGTCAGTGAAAAACTGTTTTTT. Translating it yields CASSNNRVSEKLFF. The V and J genes are TRBV28 and TRBJ1-4, with D perhaps TRBD1 (6 bases). The CDR3 is 14 residues long. Trimming stripped 5 bases from V and 7 bases from J, with 14 bases between. Germline assignment: CDR1 MDHEN and CDR2 SYDVKM.

In this sample, this clonotype turned up many times. This sequence joins TRBV20-1 and TRBJ2-7; TRBD2 matches 13 bases. V was clipped by 6 bases and J by 1 base; unmatched bases: 6. CDR1 DFQATT and CDR2 SNEGSKA come from the germline V gene (reference sequence). The CDR3 is made up of 15 amino acids. CDR3 in amino acids: CSARTSGRGSYEQYF. The CDR3 DNA reads as TGCAGTGCCAGGACTAGCGGGAGAGGGTCCTACGAGCAGTACTTC.

This clonotype has a handful of counts. J is TRBJ2-1 and V is TRBV20-1; no clear D. Trimming shortened V by 5 bases and J by 9 bases, and 14 bases separated the two germline ends. There are 12 residues in the CDR3. Germline CDR1 and CDR2: DFQATT and SNEGSKA (reference sequence). The CDR3 DNA follows: TGCAGTGCTCTTCGGCGGATCGGTGAGCAGTTCTTC. Translated: CSALRRIGEQFF.

This clonotype was counted ten times or more. V is TRBV12-3 or TRBV12-4 and J is TRBJ2-1; D remains unclear. V dropped 6 bases and J dropped 4 bases, with 19 bases sitting between them. The CDR3 runs 16 residues. CDR3 sequence (DNA): TGTGCCAGCAGCCCCATAATAGGGTTCTGGTACAATGAGCAGTTCTTC. Its protein product is CASSPIIGFWYNEQFF.

The table lists this clonotype with many counts. The CDR3 DNA sequence: TGCGCCAGCAGTGATAAGACAGGGCCCCGCGAGCAGTACTTC. This sequence encodes CASSDKTGPREQYF. This chain links TRBV10-2 with TRBJ2-7, with 7 bases matching TRBD1. The J segment lost 6 bases and the V segment lost 3 bases, leaving 8 bases of the junction unmatched. In germline, CDR1 is WSHSY, CDR2 SAAADI. CDR3 length: 14 amino acids.

This clonotype was counted many times. The chain links TRBV11-3 to TRBJ2-1; possibly TRBD2 for D (5 bases). Germline CDR1 reads SGHNT; CDR2 reads YENEEA. The V end lost 5 bases, the J end lost 11 bases, and 16 bases lay between the germline ends. The CDR3 runs to 13 residues. CDR3 amino acids: CASSPPLGSKQFF. DNA for the CDR3: TGTGCCAGCAGCCCGCCACTAGGGAGTAAGCAGTTCTTC.

This clonotype was observed many times. This chain uses TRBV7-3 with TRBJ1-1; D remains unclear. The germline CDR1 and CDR2 sequences are SGHTA and FQGTGA. Trimming took off 3 bases at V and 3 bases at J, with 8 bases between the two ends. This CDR3 has 13 amino acids. The CDR3 nucleotides are TGTGCCAGCAGCTTTTATTGGGACACTGAAGCTTTCTTT. This codes for CASSFYWDTEAFF.

In this sample, this clonotype turned up many times. The rearrangement links TRBV12-3 or TRBV12-4 to TRBJ2-5; TRBD2 agrees at 7 bases. This CDR3 region has 14 residues. J lost 1 base, V lost 2 bases, and 1 base had no gene match. The CDR3: CASSLRLAQETQYF. The CDR3 DNA reads as TGTGCCAGCAGTTTAAGACTAGCCCAAGAGACCCAGTACTTC.

This clonotype came up many times. The rearrangement uses TRBV5-1 and TRBJ1-4, with 8 bases fitting TRBD1. CDR3 length: 14 residues. The germline CDR1 and CDR2 sequences are SGHRS and YFSETQ. V shed 4 bases and J 6 bases; nucleotides not matched to a gene: 5. CDR3 nucleotides: TGCGCCAGCAGCACCGGACAGGGCGATGAAAAACTGTTTTTT. Encoded protein: CASSTGQGDEKLFF.

Many counts were recorded for this clonotype. The chain uses TRBV5-5 and TRBJ2-7, with D possibly matching TRBD2 (5 bases). This CDR3 is built from 15 residues. V was shortened by 0 bases and J by 3 bases, with 13 bases between the two germline ends. CDR1 is SGHKS, CDR2 YYEKEE, per germline (reference sequence). The CDR3 DNA reads as TGTGCCAGCAGCTTGGGTCTTAGCGCGAACTACGAGCAGTACTTC. Amino acids: CASSLGLSANYEQYF.